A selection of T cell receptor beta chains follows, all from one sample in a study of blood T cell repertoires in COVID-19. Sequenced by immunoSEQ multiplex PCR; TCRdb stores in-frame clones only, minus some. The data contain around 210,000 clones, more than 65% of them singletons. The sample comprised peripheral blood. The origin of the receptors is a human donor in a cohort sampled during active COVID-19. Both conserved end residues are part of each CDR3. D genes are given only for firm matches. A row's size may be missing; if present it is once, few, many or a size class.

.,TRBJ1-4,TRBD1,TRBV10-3,TGTGCCATCAGTGCGAATCCGGGACAGGGGGCGGGAGAAAAACTGTTTTTT,CAISANPGQGAGEKLFF
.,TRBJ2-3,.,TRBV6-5,TGTGCCAGTACATTCCCAGGCACAGATACGCAGTATTTT,CASTFPGTDTQYF
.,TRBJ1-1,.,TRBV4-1,TGCGCCAGCAGCCAAGATGAGAGAAACACTGAAGCTTTCTTT,CASSQDERNTEAFF
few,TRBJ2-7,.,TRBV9,TGTGCCAGCAGCGTACTCCCGACAGGATCTTCCTACGAGCAGTACTTC,CASSVLPTGSSYEQYF
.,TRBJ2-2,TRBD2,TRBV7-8,TGTGCCAGCAGCAAAACTAGCGGGAGTCTTCGGACCGGGGAGCTGTTTTTT,CASSKTSGSLRTGELFF
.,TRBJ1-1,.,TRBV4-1,TGCGCCAGCAGCCGGCAAAACACTGAAGCTTTCTTT,CASSRQNTEAFF
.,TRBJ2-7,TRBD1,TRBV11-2,TGTGCCAGCAGCCAAGGACAGGGCTCCTACGAGCAGTACTTC,CASSQGQGSYEQYF
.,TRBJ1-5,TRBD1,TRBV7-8,TGTGCCAGCAGTTGGACAGGTAGCAATCAGCCCCAGCATTTT,CASSWTGSNQPQHF
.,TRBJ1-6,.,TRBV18,TGTGCCAGCTCACAAGGGACACCGAGCTCCTATAATTCACCCCTCCACTTT,CASSQGTPSSYNSPLHF
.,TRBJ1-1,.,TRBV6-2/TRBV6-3,TGTGCCAGCAGCCGCGAACTAGGGGAAGCTTTCTTT,CASSRELGEAFF
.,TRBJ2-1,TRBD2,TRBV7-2,TGTGCCAGCAGCCCCGGCGGGAGAGCTAACAATGAGCAGTTCTTC,CASSPGGRANNEQFF
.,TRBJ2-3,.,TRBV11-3,TGTGCCAGCAGCTTAGGAGGTGCAGATACGCAGTATTTT,CASSLGGADTQYF
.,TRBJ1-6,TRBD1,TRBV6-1,TGTGCCAGCAGCGAAGATCCGGGACAGCATAATTCACCCCTCCACTTT,CASSEDPGQHNSPLHF
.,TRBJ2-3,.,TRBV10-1,TGCGCCAGCAGTGAGATGGGCGGGAAAGCCACAGATACGCAGTATTTT,CASSEMGGKATDTQYF
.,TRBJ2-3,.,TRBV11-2,TGTGCCAGCAGCTTAGATTTTAGCAGCCCTACCACAGATACGCAGTATTTT,CASSLDFSSPTTDTQYF
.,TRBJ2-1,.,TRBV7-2,TGTGCCAGCAGCCCTCATCTAGGTGAGCAGTTCTTC,CASSPHLGEQFF
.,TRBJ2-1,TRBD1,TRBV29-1,TGCAGCGTTGATTCACCAGGGGGCTCCTACAATGAGCAGTTCTTC,CSVDSPGGSYNEQFF
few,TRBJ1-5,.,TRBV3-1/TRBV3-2,TGTGCCAGCAGCATTACTGCGAATAGCAATCAGCCCCAGCATTTT,CASSITANSNQPQHF
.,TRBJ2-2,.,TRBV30,TGTGCCTGGAGTGTTAGGGGCAGGGACTACACCGGGGAGCTGTTTTTT,CAWSVRGRDYTGELFF
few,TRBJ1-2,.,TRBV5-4,TGTGCCAGCAGCTTCGGAGGGGAGTATGGCTACACCTTC,CASSFGGEYGYTF
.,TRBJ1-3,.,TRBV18,TGTGCCAGCTCACCAACCTCGGTGGGAAACACCATATATTTT,CASSPTSVGNTIYF
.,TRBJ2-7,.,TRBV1,TGCACCAGCAGCCTAGGAGTTCTGTACTTC,CTSSLGVLYF
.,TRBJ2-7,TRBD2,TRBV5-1,TGCGCCAGCAGCTTGGGACTAGCGGGATCCTACGAGCAGTACTTC,CASSLGLAGSYEQYF
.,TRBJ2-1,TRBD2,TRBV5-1,TGCGCCAGCAGCTTGGACCGGGAGGGATGGTACAATGAGCAGTTCTTC,CASSLDREGWYNEQFF
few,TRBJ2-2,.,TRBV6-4,TGTGCCAGCAGTGACGGTGCGGACACCGGGGAGCTGTTTTTT,CASSDGADTGELFF
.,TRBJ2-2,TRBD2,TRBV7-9,TGTGCCAGCCTACCGGGGGGGCATAATGCCGGGGAGCTGTTTTTT,CASLPGGHNAGELFF
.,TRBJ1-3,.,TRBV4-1,TGCGCCAGCAGCCTTTTGGGAAACCGGGAAAACACCATATATTTT,CASSLLGNRENTIYF